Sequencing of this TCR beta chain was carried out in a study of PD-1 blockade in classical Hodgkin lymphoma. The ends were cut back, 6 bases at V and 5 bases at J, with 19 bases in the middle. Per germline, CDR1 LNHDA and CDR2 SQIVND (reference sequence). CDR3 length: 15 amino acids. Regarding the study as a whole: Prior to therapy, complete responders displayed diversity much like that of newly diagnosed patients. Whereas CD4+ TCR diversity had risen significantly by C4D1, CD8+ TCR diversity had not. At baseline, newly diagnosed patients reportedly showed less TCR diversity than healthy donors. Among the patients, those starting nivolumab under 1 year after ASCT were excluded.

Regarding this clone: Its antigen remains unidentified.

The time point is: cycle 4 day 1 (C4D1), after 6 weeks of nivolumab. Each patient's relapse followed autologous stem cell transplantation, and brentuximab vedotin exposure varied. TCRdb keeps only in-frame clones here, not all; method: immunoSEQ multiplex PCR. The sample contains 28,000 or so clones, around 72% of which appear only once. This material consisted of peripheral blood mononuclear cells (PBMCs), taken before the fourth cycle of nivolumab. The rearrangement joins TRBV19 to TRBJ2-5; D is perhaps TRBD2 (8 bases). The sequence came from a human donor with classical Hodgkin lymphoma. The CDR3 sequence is CASSPGLGGVETQYF. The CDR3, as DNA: TGTGCCAGTAGCCCGGGACTAGGGGGCGTGGAGACCCAGTACTTC.